Below, 15 T cell receptor beta chains from the same sample are listed, as sequenced in a study of CXCR3-negative and CXCR3-positive naive CD8 T cells. Study observations and caveats: TRB CDR3s of CXCR3-positive naive cells were more hydrophobic than those of CXCR3-negative naive cells.

Their antigen targets remain unknown. In preparing the TRB cDNA libraries, 5' RACE with UMI labels was used. Following a re-call of the 5' RACE reads, TCRdb has one entry per CDR3 protein and lacks DNA. The table counts over 50,000 distinct CDR3 sequences; around 0.75% lies in the top ten. The sample taken for sequencing was naive CXCR3+ CD8+ T cells from blood. The subset was: CD45RO-CCR7+CD27+CD95- naive CD8+ T cells expressing CXCR3 (TNR3+). The receptors here all came from a human donor in good health. Some clones in this sample may be carry-over from other donors' samples.

The rearrangement uses TRBV7-6 and TRBJ2-7; TCRdb proposes TRBD1, but this gene call is untestable without DNA. Germline CDR1 reads SGHVS; CDR2 reads FNYEAQ. This CDR3 is 14 amino acids long. The CDR3: CASSPVVQGNEQYF. The complete variable domain, with remaining parts taken from reference TRBV7-6 and TRBJ2-7, reads GAGVSQSPRYKVTKRGQDVALRCDPISGHVSLYWYRQALGQGPEFLTYFNYEAQQDKSGLPNDRFSAERPEGSISTLTIQRTEQRDSAMYRCASSPVVQGNEQYFGPGTRLTVT.

CDR3 in amino acids: CASSELRTAIQTEAFF. The genes are TRBV2 and TRBJ1-1; the D gene TCRdb calls, TRBD1, cannot be checked with no DNA. CDR1 and CDR2 from the germline V gene are SNHLY and FYNNEI. This CDR3 has 16 residues.

The chain recombines TRBV6-5 with TRBJ1-1. The length of the CDR3 is 15 residues. Germline lookup yields CDR1 MNHEY and CDR2 SVGAGI. This chain's CDR3 is CASSYSEDTYTEAFF.

The gene calls are TRBV14 and TRBJ2-7; TCRdb reports TRBD1, a call that lacks DNA to check it against. The CDR3 sequence is 15 residues long. Germline V gene sequence: CDR1 SGHDN, CDR2 FVKESK. CDR3 in amino acids: CASSQDVTAFYEQYF.

V and J are TRBV7-9 and TRBJ2-7. Germline-derived CDR1 and CDR2 are SEHNR and FQNEAQ (reference sequence). CDR3 size: 13 residues. The CDR3 is CASSSSGSHEQYF.

The chain combines TRBV7-6 with TRBJ2-7; TCRdb calls TRBD1, which cannot be checked without DNA. Germline V lookup: CDR1 SGHVS, CDR2 FNYEAQ. The CDR3 spans 15 residues. CDR3 residues: CASSWGQGSSYEQYF.

The chain employs TRBV18 and TRBJ2-5. Looked up from germline, CDR1 is KGHSH and CDR2 is LQKENI. CDR3 length: 13 residues. Here the CDR3 reads CASSPPGQETQYF.

J is TRBJ2-5 and V is TRBV27; the TCRdb D gene call, TRBD2, has no DNA to confirm it. This CDR3 comprises 14 residues. The V gene's germline CDR1 is MNHEY and CDR2 SMNVEV (reference sequence). CDR3 residues: CASSYIGGGETQYF.

The chain carries TRBV7-6 and TRBJ2-1; TCRdb designates TRBD2, a call that cannot be tested without DNA. The CDR3 contains 15 residues. From germline, CDR1 is SGHVS and CDR2 FNYEAQ. CDR3 in amino acids: CASSPGLAVNNEQFF.

This chain connects TRBV12-3 or TRBV12-4 to TRBJ2-3; absent DNA, TCRdb's TRBD1 call cannot be checked. The CDR3 runs to 15 residues. The CDR3 protein is CASSLWGIRTDTQYF.

Here the CDR3 reads CASSLKTGMSNEQFF. This sequence joins TRBV5-6 and TRBJ2-1; TCRdb picks TRBD1, but there is no DNA to check that call. The CDR3 loop spans 15 amino acids. The germline V gene encodes CDR1 SGHDT and CDR2 YYEEEE.

The chain combines TRBV5-1 with TRBJ1-1; checking the TCRdb D call of TRBD1 is not possible without DNA. The germline CDR1 and CDR2 sequences are SGHRS and YFSETQ. This CDR3 spans 17 amino acids. CDR3 in amino acids: CASSLGQGAYEATEAFF.

The chain has TRBV19 and TRBJ1-1. The CDR3 runs 14 residues. The germline V gene encodes CDR1 LNHDA and CDR2 SQIVND (reference sequence). CDR3 loop: CASSMIGGNTEAFF. The variable domain in full, completed from reference TRBV19 and TRBJ1-1, reads DGGITQSPKYLFRKEGQNVTLSCEQNLNHDAMYWYRQDPGQGLRLIYYSQIVNDFQKGDIAEGYSVSREKKESFPLTVTSAQKNPTAFYLCASSMIGGNTEAFFGQGTRLTVV.

The chain couples TRBV25-1 to TRBJ2-1; TCRdb's D call of TRBD2 is untestable without DNA. This CDR3 has 15 amino acids. Germline V gene data show CDR1 as MGHDK and CDR2 as SYGVNS. CDR3 protein: CASSRAGGETNEQFF.

V and J are TRBV4-2 and TRBJ2-7; TCRdb returns TRBD1, unconfirmable since there is no DNA. The CDR3 contains 14 residues. CDR1 is LGHNA and CDR2 is YNFKEQ in the germline V gene. CDR3: CASSQGAGGYEQYF.